The entry that follows covers one TCR beta chain sequence. Its antigen is as yet unknown. These data belong to a study of radiation and T cells in renal cell carcinoma. Overall study findings and caveats: Pretreatment tumor biopsies were lacking, so baseline clonotypes are unknown. In blood, top tumor clones expanded by 2 weeks, shrinking by 4.

V was pared by 2 bases and J by 0 bases, with 6 bases between. Germline V gene data show CDR1 as SGHRS and CDR2 as YFSETQ. CDR3 length equals 15 residues. Method: immunoSEQ multiplex PCR; TCRdb's copy keeps in-frame clones and lacks some. The sample has tens of thousands of clones, 65% to 85% seen once. As to time point: baseline pretreatment blood. The treatment here: 15 Gy SBRT to primary tumor, nephrectomy 4 weeks later. Serial blood draws occurred at baseline and 2 and 4 weeks post-SBRT. This renal cell carcinoma was of the clear cell type. Sequencing used blood, obtained from a patient whose treatment included radiotherapy and nephrectomy. This TCR came from a man in his 60s with renal cell carcinoma. The V call is TRBV5-1, the J call TRBJ2-6, with D hard to call. The CDR3 DNA reads TGCGCCAGCAGCTTAAGGGTCTCTGGGGCCAACGTCCTGACTTTC. The encoded protein is CASSLRVSGANVLTF.